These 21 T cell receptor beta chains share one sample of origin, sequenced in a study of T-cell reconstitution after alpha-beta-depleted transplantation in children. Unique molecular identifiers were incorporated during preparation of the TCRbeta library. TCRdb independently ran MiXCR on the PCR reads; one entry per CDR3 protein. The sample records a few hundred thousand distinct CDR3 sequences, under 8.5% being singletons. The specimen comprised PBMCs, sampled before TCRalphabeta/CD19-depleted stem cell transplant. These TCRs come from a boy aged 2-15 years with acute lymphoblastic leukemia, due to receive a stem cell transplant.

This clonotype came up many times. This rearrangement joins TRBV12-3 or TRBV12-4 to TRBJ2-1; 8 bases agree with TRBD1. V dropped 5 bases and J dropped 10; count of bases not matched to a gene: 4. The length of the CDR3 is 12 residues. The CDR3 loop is CASSQGAREQFF. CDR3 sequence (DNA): TGTGCCAGCAGTCAGGGGGCACGCGAGCAGTTCTTC.

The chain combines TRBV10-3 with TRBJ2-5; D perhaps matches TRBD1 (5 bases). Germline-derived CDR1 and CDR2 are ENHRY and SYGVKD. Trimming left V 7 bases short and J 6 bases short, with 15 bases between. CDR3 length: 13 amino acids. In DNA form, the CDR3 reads TGTGCCATCAACAGGACGGGCGCTAAGACCCAGTACTTC. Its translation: CAINRTGAKTQYF.

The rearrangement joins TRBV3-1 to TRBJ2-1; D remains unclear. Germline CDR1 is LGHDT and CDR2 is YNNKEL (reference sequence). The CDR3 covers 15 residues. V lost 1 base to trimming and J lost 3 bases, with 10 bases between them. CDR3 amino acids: CASSQGRRSYNEQFF. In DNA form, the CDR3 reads TGTGCCAGCAGCCAAGGTCGCAGAAGCTACAATGAGCAGTTCTTC.

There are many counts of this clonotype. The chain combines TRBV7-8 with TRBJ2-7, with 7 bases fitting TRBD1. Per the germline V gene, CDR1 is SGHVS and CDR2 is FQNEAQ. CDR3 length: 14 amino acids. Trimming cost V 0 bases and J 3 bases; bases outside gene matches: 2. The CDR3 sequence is CASSLAGQNYEQYF. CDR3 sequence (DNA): TGTGCCAGCAGCTTAGCGGGACAGAACTACGAGCAGTACTTC.

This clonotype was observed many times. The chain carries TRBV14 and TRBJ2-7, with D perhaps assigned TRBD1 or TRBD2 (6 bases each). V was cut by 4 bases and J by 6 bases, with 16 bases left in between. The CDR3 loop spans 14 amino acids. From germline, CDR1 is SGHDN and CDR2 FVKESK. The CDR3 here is CASSPTGGIVEQYF. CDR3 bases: TGTGCCAGCAGCCCGACAGGCGGGATTGTCGAGCAGTACTTC.

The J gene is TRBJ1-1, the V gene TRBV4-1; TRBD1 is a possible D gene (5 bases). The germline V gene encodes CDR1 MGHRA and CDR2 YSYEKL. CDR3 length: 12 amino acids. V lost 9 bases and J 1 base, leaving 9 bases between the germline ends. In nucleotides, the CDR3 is TGCGCCAGTCGGGGGGGGAACACTGAAGCTTTCTTT. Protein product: CASRGGNTEAFF.

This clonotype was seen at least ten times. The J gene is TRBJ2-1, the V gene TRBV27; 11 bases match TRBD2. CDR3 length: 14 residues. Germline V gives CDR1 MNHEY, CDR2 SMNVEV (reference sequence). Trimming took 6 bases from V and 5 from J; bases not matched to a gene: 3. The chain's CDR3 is CASRLAGDNNEQFF. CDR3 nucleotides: TGTGCCAGCAGACTAGCGGGAGATAACAATGAGCAGTTCTTC.

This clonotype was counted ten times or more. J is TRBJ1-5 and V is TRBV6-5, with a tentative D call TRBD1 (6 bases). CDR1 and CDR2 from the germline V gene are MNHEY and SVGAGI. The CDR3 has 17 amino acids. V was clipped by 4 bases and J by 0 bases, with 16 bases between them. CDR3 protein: CASSFGGQHNSNQPQHF. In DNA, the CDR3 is TGTGCCAGCAGTTTCGGCGGACAGCACAATAGCAATCAGCCCCAGCATTTT.

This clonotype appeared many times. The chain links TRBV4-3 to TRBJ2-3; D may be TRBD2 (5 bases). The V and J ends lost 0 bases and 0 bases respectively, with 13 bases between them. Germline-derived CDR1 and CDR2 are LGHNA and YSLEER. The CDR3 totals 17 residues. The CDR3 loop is CASSQDRTGISTDTQYF. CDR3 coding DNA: TGCGCCAGCAGCCAAGATCGAACGGGGATTAGCACAGATACGCAGTATTTT.

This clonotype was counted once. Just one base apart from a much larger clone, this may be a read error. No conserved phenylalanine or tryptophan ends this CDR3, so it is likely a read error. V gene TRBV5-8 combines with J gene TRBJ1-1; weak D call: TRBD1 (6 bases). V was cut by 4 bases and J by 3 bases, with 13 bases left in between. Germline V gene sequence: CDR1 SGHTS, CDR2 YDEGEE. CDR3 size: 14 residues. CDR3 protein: CASSQEQGDTEAFC. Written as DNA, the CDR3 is TGTGCCAGCAGCCAAGAACAGGGCGACACTGAAGCTTTCTGT.

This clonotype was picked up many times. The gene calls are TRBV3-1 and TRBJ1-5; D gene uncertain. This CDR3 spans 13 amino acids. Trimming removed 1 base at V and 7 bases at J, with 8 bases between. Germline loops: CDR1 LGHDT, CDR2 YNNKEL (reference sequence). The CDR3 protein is CASSQVVGQPQHF. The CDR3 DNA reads TGTGCCAGCAGCCAAGTAGTAGGACAGCCCCAGCATTTT.

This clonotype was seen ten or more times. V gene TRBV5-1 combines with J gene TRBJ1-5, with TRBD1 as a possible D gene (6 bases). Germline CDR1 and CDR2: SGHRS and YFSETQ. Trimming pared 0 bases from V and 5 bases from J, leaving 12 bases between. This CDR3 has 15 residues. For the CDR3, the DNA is TGCGCCAGCAGCTTGGGAGGGGGTGCAGATCAGCCCCAGCATTTT. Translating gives CASSLGGGADQPQHF. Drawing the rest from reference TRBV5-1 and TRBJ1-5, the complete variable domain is KAGVTQTPRYLIKTRGQQVTLSCSPISGHRSVSWYQQTPGQGLQFLFEYFSETQRNKGNFPGRFSGRQFSNSRSEMNVSTLELGDSALYLCASSLGGGADQPQHFGDGTRLSIL.

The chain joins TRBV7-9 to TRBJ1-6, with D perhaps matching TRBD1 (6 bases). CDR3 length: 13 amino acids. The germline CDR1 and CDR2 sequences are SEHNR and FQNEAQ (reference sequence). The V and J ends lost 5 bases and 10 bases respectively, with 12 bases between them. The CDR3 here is CASSPQGRSPLHF. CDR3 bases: TGTGCCAGCAGCCCACAGGGAAGGTCACCCCTCCACTTT.

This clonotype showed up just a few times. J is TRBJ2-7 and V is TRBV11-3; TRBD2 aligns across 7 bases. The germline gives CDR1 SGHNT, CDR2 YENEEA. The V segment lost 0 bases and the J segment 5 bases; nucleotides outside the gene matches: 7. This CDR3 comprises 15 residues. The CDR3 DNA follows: TGTGCCAGCAGCTTAGATGGCGGGAGCGTCCACGAGCAGTACTTC. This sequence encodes CASSLDGGSVHEQYF. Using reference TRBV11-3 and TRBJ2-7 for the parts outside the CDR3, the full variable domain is EAGVVQSPRYKIIEKKQPVAFWCNPISGHNTLYWYLQNLGQGPELLIRYENEEAVDDSQLPKDRFSAERLKGVDSTLKIQPAELGDSAVYLCASSLDGGSVHEQYFGPGTRLTVT.

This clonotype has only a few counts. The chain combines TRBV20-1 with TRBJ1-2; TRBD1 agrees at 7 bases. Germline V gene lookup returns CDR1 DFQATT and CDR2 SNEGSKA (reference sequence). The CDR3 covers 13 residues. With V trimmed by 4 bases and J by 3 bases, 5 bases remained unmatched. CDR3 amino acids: CSAIRDRDYGYTF. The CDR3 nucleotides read TGCAGTGCTATCCGAGACAGGGACTATGGCTACACCTTC.

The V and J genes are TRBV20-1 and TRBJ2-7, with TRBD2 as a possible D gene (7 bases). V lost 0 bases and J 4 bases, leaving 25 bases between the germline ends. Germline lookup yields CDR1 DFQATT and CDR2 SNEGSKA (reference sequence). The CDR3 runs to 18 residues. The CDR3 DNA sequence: TGCAGTGCTAGAGATCGACAAAGGGGGGGGAGGGCCCAGTACGAGCAGTACTTC. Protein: CSARDRQRGGRAQYEQYF.

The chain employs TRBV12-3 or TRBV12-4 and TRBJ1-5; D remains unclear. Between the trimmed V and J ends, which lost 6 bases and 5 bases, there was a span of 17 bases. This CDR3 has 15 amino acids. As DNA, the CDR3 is TGTGCCAGCAGGGTTTCGGGAGTTCTGGATCAGCCCCAGCATTTT. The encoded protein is CASRVSGVLDQPQHF.

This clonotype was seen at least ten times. This CDR3 reads CASSRVLHGTDTQYF. Written as DNA, the CDR3 is TGTGCCAGCAGCCGGGTCCTTCACGGGACAGATACGCAGTATTTT. The V call is TRBV3-1, the J call TRBJ2-3; unclear D gene. CDR3 size: 15 residues. The V end was cut by 4 bases, the J end by 3 bases, with 14 bases between. CDR1 is LGHDT and CDR2 is YNNKEL in the germline V gene (reference sequence).

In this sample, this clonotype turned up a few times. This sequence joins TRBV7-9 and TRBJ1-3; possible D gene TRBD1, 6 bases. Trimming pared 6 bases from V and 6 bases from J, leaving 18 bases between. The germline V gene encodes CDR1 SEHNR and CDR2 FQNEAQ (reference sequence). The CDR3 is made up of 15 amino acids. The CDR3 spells CASREGGGNENTIYF. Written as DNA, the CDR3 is TGTGCCAGCAGAGAAGGGGGGGGAAATGAAAACACCATATATTTT. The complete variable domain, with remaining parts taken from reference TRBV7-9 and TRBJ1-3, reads DTGVSQNPRHKITKRGQNVTFRCDPISEHNRLYWYRQTLGQGPEFLTYFQNEAQLEKSRLLSDRFSAERPKGSFSTLEIQRTEQGDSAMYLCASREGGGNENTIYFGEGSWLTVV.

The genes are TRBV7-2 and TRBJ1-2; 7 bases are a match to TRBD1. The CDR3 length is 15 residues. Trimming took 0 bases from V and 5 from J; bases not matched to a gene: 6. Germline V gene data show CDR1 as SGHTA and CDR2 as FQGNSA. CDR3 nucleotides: TGTGCCAGCAGCTTAGCGCAAGCAGGGGGATATGGCTACACCTTC. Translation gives CASSLAQAGGYGYTF.

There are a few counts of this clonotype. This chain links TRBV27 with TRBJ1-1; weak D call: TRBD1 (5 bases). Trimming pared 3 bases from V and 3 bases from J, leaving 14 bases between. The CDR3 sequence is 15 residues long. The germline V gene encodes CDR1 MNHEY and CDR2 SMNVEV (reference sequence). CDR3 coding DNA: TGTGCCAGCAGTTTGGGGTACAGGCTTCACACTGAAGCTTTCTTT. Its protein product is CASSLGYRLHTEAFF.